This T cell receptor (beta chain) was captured in a study of vaccination effects on CD4 cells after COVID-19. Study-wide points: In the late period after vaccination, infection- and vaccine-induced clones contracted markedly. In healthy vaccinees, only 1 of 255 vaccine-induced clones cross-reacted with common cold coronaviruses.

The count of this clone is one. Its antigen is as yet unknown. Using viral peptide pools, the ViraFEST assay grew out antigen-specific CD4+ T cells prior to sequencing. The culture ran for nine to ten days, and then CD4+ T cells were isolated. Two doses of BNT162b2 or mRNA-1273 vaccine were administered to participants. All vaccine recipients tested negative for nucleocapsid antibodies and had never contracted SARS-CoV-2 infection. Wells each received two million PBMC, cultured with around 9.6 IU/ml IL-2 and about 9 ug/ml peptides. The germline gives CDR1 SGHTA, CDR2 FQGNSA. This CDR3 is built from 14 residues. V lost 1 base, J lost 7 bases, and 6 bases stayed unmatched. Repertoires were generated with immunoSEQ multiplex PCR, while TCRdb's copy carries only in-frame clones and drops some. This table holds about 80,000 clones, over 75% found once.

This material consisted of CD4+ T cells from PBMCs cultured with HCoV-OC43 spike peptides, taken after COVID-19 vaccination. Subset described: HCoV-OC43 spike overlapping peptide pool stimulation. This TCR was sampled from a human donor who received a COVID-19 vaccine. J is TRBJ1-2 and V is TRBV7-2; 7 nucleotides align to TRBD1. The CDR3 DNA follows: TGTGCCAGCAGCTTAGTTCCGCAGGGGGTTGGCTACACCTTC. It is translated as CASSLVPQGVGYTF.